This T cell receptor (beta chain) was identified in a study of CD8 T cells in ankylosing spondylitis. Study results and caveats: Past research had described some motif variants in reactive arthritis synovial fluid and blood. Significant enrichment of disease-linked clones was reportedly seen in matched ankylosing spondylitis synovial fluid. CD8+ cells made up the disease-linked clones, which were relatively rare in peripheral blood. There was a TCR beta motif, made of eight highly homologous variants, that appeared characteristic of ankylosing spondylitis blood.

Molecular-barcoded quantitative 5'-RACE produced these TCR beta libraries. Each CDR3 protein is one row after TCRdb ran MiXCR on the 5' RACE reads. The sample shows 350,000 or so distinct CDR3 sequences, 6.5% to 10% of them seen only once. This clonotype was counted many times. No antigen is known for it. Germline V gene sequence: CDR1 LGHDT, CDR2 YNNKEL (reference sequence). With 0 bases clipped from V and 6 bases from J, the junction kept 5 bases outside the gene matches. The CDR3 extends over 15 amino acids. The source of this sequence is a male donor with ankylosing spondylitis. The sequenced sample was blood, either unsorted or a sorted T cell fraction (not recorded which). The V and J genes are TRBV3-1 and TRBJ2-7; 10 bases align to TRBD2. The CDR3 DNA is TGTGCCAGCAGCCAAGACGCTAGCGGGGGACGCGAGCAGTACTTC. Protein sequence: CASSQDASGGREQYF.